This T cell receptor (beta chain) was found in a study of cytomegalovirus exposure and HLA in healthy donors. Sequenced by immunoSEQ multiplex PCR; TCRdb stores in-frame clones only, minus some. Of some 140,000 clones in the sample, 80% to 90% are singletons; the top ten hold nearly 3%. Germline V gene sequence: CDR1 SGHKS, CDR2 YYEKEE (reference sequence). This CDR3 comprises 14 residues. V was pared by 4 bases and J by 2 bases, with 2 bases of the junction left unmatched. The specimen was PBMCs. The chain carries TRBV5-5 and TRBJ2-7; TRBD1 aligns across 11 bases. This receptor was taken from a man aged 18 to 30 in good health and CMV-seronegative. Here the CDR3 reads CASSPDRGPYEQYF. The CDR3 bases are TGTGCCAGCAGCCCGGACAGGGGGCCCTACGAGCAGTACTTC.